This entry describes one T cell receptor (beta chain). Antigen specificity is unknown. Researchers ran the PCR with 60 Vbeta and 13 Jbeta primers. Per the original methods: The authors later counted tens of millions of unique TCR beta chains, some 9.9 million of them shared. Using immunoSEQ multiplex PCR, the repertoire was profiled, and TCRdb retains in-frame clones only, with some absent. V, J and clone size were drawn from that table, and D and trimming were deduced from the DNA. Of approximately 80,000 clones in the sample, around 70% are singletons; the top ten hold 8.5% to 14%. These data come from a study of cytomegalovirus exposure and HLA in healthy donors. General study findings and limits: Later analysis identified 15,000 to 20,000 TCR beta sequences associated with HLA alleles, using a false discovery rate threshold of 0.05. In vitro, three CMV-associated chains proved specific for CMV antigens.

Looked up from germline, CDR1 is MNHEY and CDR2 is SVGAGI. The CDR3 sequence is 15 residues long. Trimming at V came to 0 bases and at J to 5 bases, leaving 4 bases not matched to a gene. The receptor was derived from a woman between 40 and 55 years old in good health and CMV-seropositive. This chain connects TRBV6-5 to TRBJ2-3; 8 bases match TRBD2. What was sequenced was PBMCs. The CDR3 sequence is CASSYSSSGQDTQYF. CDR3 DNA sequence: TGTGCCAGCAGTTACTCGTCTAGCGGGCAAGATACGCAGTATTTT.